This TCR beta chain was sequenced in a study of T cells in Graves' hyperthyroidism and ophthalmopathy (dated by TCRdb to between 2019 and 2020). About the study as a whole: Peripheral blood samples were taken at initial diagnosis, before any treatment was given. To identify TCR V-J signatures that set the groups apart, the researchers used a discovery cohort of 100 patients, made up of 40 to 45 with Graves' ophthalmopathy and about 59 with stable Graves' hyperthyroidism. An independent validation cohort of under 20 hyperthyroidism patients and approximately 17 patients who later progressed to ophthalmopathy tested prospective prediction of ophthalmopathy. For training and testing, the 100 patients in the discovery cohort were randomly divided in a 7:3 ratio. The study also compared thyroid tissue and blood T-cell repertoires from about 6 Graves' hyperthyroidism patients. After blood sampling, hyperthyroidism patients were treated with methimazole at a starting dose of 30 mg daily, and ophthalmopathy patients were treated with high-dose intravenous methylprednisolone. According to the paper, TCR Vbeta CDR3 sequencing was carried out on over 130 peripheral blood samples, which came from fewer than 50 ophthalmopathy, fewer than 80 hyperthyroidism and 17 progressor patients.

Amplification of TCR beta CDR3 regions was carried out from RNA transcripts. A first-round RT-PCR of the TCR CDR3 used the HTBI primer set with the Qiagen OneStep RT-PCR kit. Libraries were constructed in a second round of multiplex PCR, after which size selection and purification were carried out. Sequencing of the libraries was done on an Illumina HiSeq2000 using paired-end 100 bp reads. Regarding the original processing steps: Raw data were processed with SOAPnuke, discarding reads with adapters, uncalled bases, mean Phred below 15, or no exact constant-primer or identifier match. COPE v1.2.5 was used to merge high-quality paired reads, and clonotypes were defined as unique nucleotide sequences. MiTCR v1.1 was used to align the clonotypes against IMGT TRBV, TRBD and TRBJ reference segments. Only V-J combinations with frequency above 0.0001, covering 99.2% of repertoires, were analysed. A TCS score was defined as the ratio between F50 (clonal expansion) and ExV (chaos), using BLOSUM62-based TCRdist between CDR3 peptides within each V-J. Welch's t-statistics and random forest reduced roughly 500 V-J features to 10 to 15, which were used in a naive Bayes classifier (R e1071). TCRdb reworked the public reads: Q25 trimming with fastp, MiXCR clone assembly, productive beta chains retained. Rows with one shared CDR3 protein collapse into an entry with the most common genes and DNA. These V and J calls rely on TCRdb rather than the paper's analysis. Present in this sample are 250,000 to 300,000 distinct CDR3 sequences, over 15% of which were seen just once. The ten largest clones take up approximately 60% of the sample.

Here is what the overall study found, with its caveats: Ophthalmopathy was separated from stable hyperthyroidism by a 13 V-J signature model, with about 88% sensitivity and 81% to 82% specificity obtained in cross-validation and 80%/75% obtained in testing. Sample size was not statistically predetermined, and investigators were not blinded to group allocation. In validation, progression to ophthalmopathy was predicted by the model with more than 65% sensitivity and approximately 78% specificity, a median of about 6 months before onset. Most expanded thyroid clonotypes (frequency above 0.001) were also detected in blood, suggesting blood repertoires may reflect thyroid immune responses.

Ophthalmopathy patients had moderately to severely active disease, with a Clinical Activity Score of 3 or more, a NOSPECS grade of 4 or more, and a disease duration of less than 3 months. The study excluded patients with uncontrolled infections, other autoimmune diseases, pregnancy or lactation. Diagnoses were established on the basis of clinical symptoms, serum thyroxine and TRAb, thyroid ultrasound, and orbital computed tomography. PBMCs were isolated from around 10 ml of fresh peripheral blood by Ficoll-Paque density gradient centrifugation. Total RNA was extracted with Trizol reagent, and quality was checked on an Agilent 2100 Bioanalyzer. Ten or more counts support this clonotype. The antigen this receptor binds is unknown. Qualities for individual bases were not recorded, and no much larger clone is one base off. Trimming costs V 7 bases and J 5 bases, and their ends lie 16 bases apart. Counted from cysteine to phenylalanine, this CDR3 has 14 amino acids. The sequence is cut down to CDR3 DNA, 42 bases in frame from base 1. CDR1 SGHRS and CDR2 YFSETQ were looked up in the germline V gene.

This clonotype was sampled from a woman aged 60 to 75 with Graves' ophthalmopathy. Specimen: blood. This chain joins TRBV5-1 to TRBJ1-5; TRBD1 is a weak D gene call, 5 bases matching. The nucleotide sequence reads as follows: TGCGCCAGCGCGCCTGACAGTCGAGATCAGCCCCAGCATTTT. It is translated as CASAPDSRDQPQHF.